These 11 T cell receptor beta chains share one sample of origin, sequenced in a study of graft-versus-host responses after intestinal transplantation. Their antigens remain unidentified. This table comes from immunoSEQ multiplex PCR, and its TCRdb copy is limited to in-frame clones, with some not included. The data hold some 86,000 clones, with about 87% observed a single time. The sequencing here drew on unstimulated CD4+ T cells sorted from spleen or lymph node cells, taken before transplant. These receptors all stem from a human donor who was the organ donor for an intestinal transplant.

The CDR3, as DNA: TGTGCCAGCAGCTTTCGACAGGGGGCCTACGAGCAGTACTTC. Translated, it gives CASSFRQGAYEQYF. The V call is TRBV5-6, the J call TRBJ2-7, with 9 nucleotides matching TRBD1. CDR1 and CDR2 (germline): SGHDT, YYEEEE. With V trimmed by 2 bases and J by 2 bases, 2 bases remained unmatched. The CDR3 loop spans 14 amino acids.

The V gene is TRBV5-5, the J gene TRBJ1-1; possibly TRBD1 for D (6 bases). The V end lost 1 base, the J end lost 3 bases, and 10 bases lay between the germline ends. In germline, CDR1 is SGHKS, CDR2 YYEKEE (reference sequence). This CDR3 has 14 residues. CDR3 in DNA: TGTGCCAGCAGCTTGCTGACAGGCTACACTGAAGCTTTCTTT. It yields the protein CASSLLTGYTEAFF.

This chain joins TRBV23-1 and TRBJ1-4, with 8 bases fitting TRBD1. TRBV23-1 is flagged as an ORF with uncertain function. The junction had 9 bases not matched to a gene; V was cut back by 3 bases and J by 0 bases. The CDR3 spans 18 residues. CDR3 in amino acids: CASSHVDREGATNEKLFF. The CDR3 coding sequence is TGCGCCAGCAGTCACGTGGACAGGGAGGGTGCAACTAATGAAAAACTGTTTTTT.

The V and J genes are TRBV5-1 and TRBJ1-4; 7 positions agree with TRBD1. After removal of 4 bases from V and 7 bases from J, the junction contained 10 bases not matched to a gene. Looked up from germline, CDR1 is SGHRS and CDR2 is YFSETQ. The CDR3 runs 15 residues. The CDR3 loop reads CASSVTGAWAEKLFF. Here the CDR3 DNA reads TGCGCCAGCAGCGTTACAGGGGCTTGGGCTGAAAAACTGTTTTTT. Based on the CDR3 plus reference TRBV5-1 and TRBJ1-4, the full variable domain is KAGVTQTPRYLIKTRGQQVTLSCSPISGHRSVSWYQQTPGQGLQFLFEYFSETQRNKGNFPGRFSGRQFSNSRSEMNVSTLELGDSALYLCASSVTGAWAEKLFFGSGTQLSVL.

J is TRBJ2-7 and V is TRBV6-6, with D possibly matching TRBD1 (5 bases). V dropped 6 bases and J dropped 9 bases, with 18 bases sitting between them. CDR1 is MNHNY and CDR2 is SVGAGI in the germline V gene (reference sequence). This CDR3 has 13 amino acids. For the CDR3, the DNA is TGTGCCAGCAGGCAGGGTGTATTCGGCGGGCAGTACTTC. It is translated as CASRQGVFGGQYF.

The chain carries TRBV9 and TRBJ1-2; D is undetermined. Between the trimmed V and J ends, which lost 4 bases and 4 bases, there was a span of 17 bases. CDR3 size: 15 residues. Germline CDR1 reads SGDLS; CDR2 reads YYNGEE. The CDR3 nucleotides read TGTGCCAGCAGCCCCGGTAGTGGGAGACCCTATGGCTACACCTTC. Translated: CASSPGSGRPYGYTF.

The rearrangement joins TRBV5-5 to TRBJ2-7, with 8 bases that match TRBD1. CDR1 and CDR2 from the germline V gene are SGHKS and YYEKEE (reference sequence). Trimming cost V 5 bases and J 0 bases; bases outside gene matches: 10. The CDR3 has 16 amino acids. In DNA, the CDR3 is TGTGCCAGCAGTCGATCCGGGGACAGGTACTCCTACGAGCAGTACTTC. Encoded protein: CASSRSGDRYSYEQYF.

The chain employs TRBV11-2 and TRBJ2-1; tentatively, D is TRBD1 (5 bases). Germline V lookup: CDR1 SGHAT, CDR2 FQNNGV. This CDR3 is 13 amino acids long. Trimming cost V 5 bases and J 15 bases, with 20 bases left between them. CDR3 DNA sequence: TGTGCCAGCAGCCCCGCGCGGCAGCCAGGGCTGTTCTTC. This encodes CASSPARQPGLFF.

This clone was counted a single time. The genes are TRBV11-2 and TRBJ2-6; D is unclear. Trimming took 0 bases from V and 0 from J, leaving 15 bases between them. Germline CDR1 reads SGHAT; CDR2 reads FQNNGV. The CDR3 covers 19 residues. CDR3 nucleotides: TGTGCCAGCAGCTTAGACCGGCAGAATACTATCTCTGGGGCCAACGTCCTGACTTTC. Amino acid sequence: CASSLDRQNTISGANVLTF.

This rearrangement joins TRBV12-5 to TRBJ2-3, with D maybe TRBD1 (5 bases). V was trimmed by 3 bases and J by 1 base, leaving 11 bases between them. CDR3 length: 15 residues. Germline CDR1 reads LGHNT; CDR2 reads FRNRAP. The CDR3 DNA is TGTGCTAGTGGTTTTTGGGGCCGGGGCACAGATACGCAGTATTTT. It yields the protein CASGFWGRGTDTQYF.

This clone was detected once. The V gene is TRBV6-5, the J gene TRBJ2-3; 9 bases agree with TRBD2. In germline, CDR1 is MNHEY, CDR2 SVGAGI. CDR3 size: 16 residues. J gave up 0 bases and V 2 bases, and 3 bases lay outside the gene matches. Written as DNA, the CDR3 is TGTGCCAGCAGTTACGGTAGCGGGGGCAGCACAGATACGCAGTATTTT. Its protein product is CASSYGSGGSTDTQYF.